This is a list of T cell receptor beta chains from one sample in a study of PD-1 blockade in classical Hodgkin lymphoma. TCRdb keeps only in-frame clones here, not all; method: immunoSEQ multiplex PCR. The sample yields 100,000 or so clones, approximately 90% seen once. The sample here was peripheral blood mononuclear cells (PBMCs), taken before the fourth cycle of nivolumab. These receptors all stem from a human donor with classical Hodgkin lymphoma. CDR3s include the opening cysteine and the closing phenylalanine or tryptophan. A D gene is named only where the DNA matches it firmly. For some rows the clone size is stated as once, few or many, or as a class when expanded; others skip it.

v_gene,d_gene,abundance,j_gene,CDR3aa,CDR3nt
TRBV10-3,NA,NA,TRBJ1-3,CAISEIKGSGNTIYF,TGTGCCATCAGTGAGATTAAGGGTTCTGGAAACACCATATATTTT
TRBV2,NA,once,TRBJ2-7,CASRILLAYEQYF,TGTGCCAGCAGGATACTCCTGGCCTACGAGCAGTACTTC
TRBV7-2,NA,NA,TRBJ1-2,CASSPNRGAQGYGYTF,TGTGCCAGCAGCCCCAACCGAGGGGCCCAGGGCTATGGCTACACCTTC
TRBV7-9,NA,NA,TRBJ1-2,CASSLALWGYTF,TGTGCCAGCAGCTTAGCTTTGTGGGGCTACACCTTC
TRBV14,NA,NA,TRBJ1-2,CASSQDRGAYGYTF,TGTGCCAGCAGCCAAGATCGGGGGGCCTATGGCTACACCTTC
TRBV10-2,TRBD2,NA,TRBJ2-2,CASLLAGGHTGELFF,TGCGCCAGCCTACTAGCGGGGGGCCACACCGGGGAGCTGTTTTTT
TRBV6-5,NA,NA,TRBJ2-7,CASSIPTGVTYEQYF,TGTGCCAGCAGCATCCCGACCGGGGTGACCTACGAGCAGTACTTC
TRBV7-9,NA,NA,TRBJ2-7,CASSPGGESEQYF,TGTGCCAGCAGCCCTGGCGGGGAATCCGAGCAGTACTTC
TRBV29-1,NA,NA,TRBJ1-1,CSVGVMNTEAFF,TGCAGCGTTGGCGTCATGAACACTGAAGCTTTCTTT
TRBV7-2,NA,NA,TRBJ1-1,CASSLTAYTEAFF,TGTGCCAGCAGCTTAACGGCCTACACTGAAGCTTTCTTT
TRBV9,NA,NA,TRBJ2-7,CASSVGVISSEQYF,TGTGCCAGCAGCGTAGGAGTCATATCAAGCGAGCAGTACTTC
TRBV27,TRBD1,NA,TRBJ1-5,CASRLLVPGQGYQPQHF,TGTGCCAGCAGATTATTGGTCCCGGGACAGGGCTATCAGCCCCAGCATTTT
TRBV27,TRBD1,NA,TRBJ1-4,CASSFRGQGNEKLFF,TGTGCCAGCAGTTTCCGGGGACAGGGTAATGAAAAACTGTTTTTT
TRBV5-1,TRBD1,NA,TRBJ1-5,CASSPYSRQGGSNQPQHF,TGCGCCAGCAGCCCCTACTCAAGACAGGGGGGTAGCAATCAGCCCCAGCATTTT
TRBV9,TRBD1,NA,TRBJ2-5,CASSAYLSGAGQGARKETQYF,TGTGCCAGCAGCGCGTACCTATCTGGGGCGGGACAGGGGGCGCGAAAAGAGACCCAGTACTTC
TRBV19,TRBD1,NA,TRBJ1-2,CASSPQGAEGYTF,TGTGCCAGTAGTCCCCAGGGGGCAGAGGGCTACACCTTC
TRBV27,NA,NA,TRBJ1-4,CASSPPGANEKLFF,TGTGCCAGCAGTCCCCCGGGGGCGAATGAAAAACTGTTTTTT
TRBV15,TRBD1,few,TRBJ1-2,CATSPDLQGSHTF,TGTGCCACCAGCCCCGACTTACAGGGGTCTCACACCTTC
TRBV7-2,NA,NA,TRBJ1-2,CASSLTSNYGYTF,TGTGCCAGCAGCTTGACATCTAACTATGGCTACACCTTC
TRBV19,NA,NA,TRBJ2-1,CASTTGLVMGRSYNEQFF,TGTGCCAGTACCACAGGGCTAGTTATGGGTCGGTCCTACAATGAGCAGTTCTTC
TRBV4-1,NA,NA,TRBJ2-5,CASSQERGGVQETQYF,TGCGCCAGCAGCCAAGAAAGAGGCGGGGTACAAGAGACCCAGTACTTC
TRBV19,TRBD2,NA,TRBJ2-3,CASTGTSGPDTQYF,TGTGCCAGTACCGGGACTAGCGGGCCTGATACGCAGTATTTT